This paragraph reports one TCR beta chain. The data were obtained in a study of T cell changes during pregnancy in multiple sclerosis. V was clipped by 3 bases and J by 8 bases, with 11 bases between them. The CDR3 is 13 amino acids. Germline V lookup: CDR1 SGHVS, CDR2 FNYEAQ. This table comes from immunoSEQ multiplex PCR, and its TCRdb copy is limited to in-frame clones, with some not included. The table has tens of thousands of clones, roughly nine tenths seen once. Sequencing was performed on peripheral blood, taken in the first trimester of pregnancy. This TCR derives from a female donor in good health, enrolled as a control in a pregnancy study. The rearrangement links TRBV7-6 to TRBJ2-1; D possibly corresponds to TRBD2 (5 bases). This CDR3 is CASSLTEAHEQFF. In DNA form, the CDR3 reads TGTGCCAGCAGCTTGACGGAGGCCCATGAGCAGTTCTTC.